This T cell receptor (beta chain) is drawn from a study of blood T cell repertoires in COVID-19. Study information: From T cells, B-cell-depleted T cells, or PBMCs came the material, which was cDNA or gDNA.

Under the authors' procedure: Amplified reference gene primers provided the basis for estimating nucleated cell counts. Assay used: immunoSEQ multiplex PCR; TCRdb lists only in-frame clones, some missing. V and J calls and clone size are copied from that table; D and trimming were computed from the DNA. This sample carries 250,000 to 350,000 clones, 85% to 90% of them seen once, and the ten largest clones take 2% to 2.5%. In assigning cohorts, the study relied on participant-reported clinical history. The germline CDR1 and CDR2 sequences are MGHRA and YSYEKL. With 0 bases removed from V and 0 bases from J, the gap between germline ends came to 12 bases. This CDR3 contains 16 residues.

Sequences were obtained from PBMCs or T cells enriched from blood (not recorded which). The sequence was collected from a woman aged 60-70 years in a cohort exposed to, infected with or recovered from COVID-19 (not recorded which). The V and J genes are TRBV4-1 and TRBJ2-7; D might be TRBD2 (5 bases). The CDR3 reads CASSQDRAGSSYEQYF. For the CDR3, the DNA is TGCGCCAGCAGCCAAGATCGCGCGGGTAGCTCCTACGAGCAGTACTTC.